Presented here are 8 T cell receptor beta chains from one specimen sequenced in a study of regulatory T cells in long-lasting Graves disease. Time point reported: persistent/refractory GD, antithyroid drugs over 5 years with positive TRAb. Extracted RNA from PBMCs served as the source of the TCR library. In building TCR beta libraries, iRepertoire HTBI primers were used together with Arm-PCR of CDR3 regions. MiXCR was run by TCRdb on the multiplex PCR reads, yielding one entry per CDR3 protein. The sample holds 350,000 to 450,000 distinct CDR3 sequences, roughly 20% seen once. The sequences come from peripheral blood mononuclear cells (PBMCs), collected when the disease was refractory, from a patient treated with antithyroid drugs. The receptors come from a female donor with Graves disease.

This clonotype was counted between two and nine times. The chain joins TRBV5-1 to TRBJ1-2, with no clear D. Trimming removed 0 bases from V and 8 bases from J, with 8 bases in between. There are 12 residues in the CDR3. Germline CDR1 SGHRS, CDR2 YFSETQ. CDR3 region: CASSLGDGGYTF. In nucleotides, the CDR3 is TGCGCCAGCAGCTTGGGGGATGGGGGCTACACCTTC.

This clonotype was found a few times. V is TRBV19 and J is TRBJ1-5, with D unclear. Germline lookup yields CDR1 LNHDA and CDR2 SQIVND (reference sequence). V was pared by 0 bases and J by 6 bases, with 6 bases between. The CDR3 consists of 13 residues. The CDR3 here is CASSIDLGQPQHF. CDR3 DNA sequence: TGTGCCAGTAGTATAGATCTGGGTCAGCCCCAGCATTTT.

A few counts support this clonotype. This chain uses TRBV30 with TRBJ1-5, with D tentatively TRBD1 (5 bases). Germline V gene data show CDR1 as GTSNPN and CDR2 as SVGIG (reference sequence). With 2 bases removed from V and 5 bases from J, the gap between germline ends came to 10 bases. The CDR3 totals 13 residues. The CDR3 is CAWSSSGHQPQHF. The DNA of the CDR3 is TGTGCCTGGAGTAGTTCAGGGCATCAGCCCCAGCATTTT. Supplemented by reference TRBV30 and TRBJ1-5, the full variable domain reads SQTIHQWPATLVQPVGSPLSLECTVEGTSNPNLYWYRQAAGRGLQLLFYSVGIGQISSEVPQNLSASRPQDRQFILSSKKLLLSDSGFYLCAWSSSGHQPQHFGDGTRLSIL.

In the case of this clonotype: The final CDR3 position lacks the conserved phenylalanine or tryptophan, pointing to a likely read error. The V call is TRBV5-4, the J call TRBJ2-2, with TRBD1 as a possible D gene (5 bases). This CDR3 has 12 residues. Looked up from germline, CDR1 is SGHNT and CDR2 is YYREEE (reference sequence). V lost 3 bases and J lost 5, with 5 bases in between. The CDR3 here is CASSSGTGELFC. Here the CDR3 DNA reads TGTGCCAGCAGCTCAGGGACCGGGGAGCTGTTTTGT.

This clonotype was detected ten times or more. The chain is built from TRBV7-8 and TRBJ2-5; D may be TRBD1 or TRBD2 (5 bases each). CDR3 length equals 15 residues. Germline CDR1 and CDR2: SGHVS and FQNEAQ. The V end lost 7 bases, the J end lost 3 bases, and 18 bases lay between the germline ends. The CDR3 loop reads CASTVHSRGEETQYF. The CDR3 nucleotides read TGTGCCAGCACCGTACACTCCCGAGGGGAAGAGACCCAGTACTTC.

This clonotype was observed a few times. The chain couples TRBV12-3 or TRBV12-4 to TRBJ2-3; no reliable D call. This CDR3 spans 14 amino acids. The V gene lost 1 base and the J gene lost 0 bases, with 5 bases spanning the gap. The CDR3 reads CASSLGRSTDTQYF. The CDR3, as DNA: TGTGCCAGCAGTTTAGGGCGGAGCACAGATACGCAGTATTTT.

This clonotype was seen more than once but under ten times. The chain is built from TRBV9 and TRBJ2-6; D is ambiguous. The CDR3 is 15 amino acids. Deletions cut 3 bases from V and 0 bases from J, with 7 bases between. The germline V gene encodes CDR1 SGDLS and CDR2 YYNGEE. In DNA form, the CDR3 reads TGTGCCAGCAGCGCAAACCCCTCTGGGGCCAACGTCCTGACTTTC. Its translation is CASSANPSGANVLTF.

This clonotype was counted many times. V and J are TRBV18 and TRBJ2-7, with 9 bases aligning to TRBD1. Trimming cost V 5 bases and J 5 bases; bases outside gene matches: 7. CDR1 and CDR2 (germline): KGHSH, LQKENI. This CDR3 spans 14 amino acids. This CDR3 is CASSAGTGSHEQYF. The CDR3 DNA reads as TGTGCCAGCTCAGCCGGGACAGGGAGCCACGAGCAGTACTTC.